The 25 T cell receptor beta chains below were found in one sample sequenced in a study of T cells in Graves' hyperthyroidism and ophthalmopathy. Amplification of TCR beta CDR3 regions used RNA as the template. HTBI primers were the set used in a first-round RT-PCR of the TCR CDR3. Via MiXCR, TCRdb re-called the multiplex PCR reads, giving one row per CDR3 protein. The repertoire holds 730,000 or so distinct CDR3 sequences, with roughly 20% as singletons. Input material: blood. All receptors derive from a woman aged 45-65 years with Graves' hyperthyroidism that later progressed to Graves' ophthalmopathy.

This clonotype was seen many times. The chain combines TRBV5-6 with TRBJ2-3; D is possibly TRBD2 (5 bases). Deletions cut 0 bases from V and 2 bases from J, with 7 bases between. The CDR3 has 14 amino acids. Germline values: CDR1 SGHDT, CDR2 YYEEEE. The CDR3 region has the DNA TGTGCCAGCAGCTTGGGGCGGGCCACAGATACGCAGTATTTT. Its translation: CASSLGRATDTQYF.

The chain carries TRBV20-1 and TRBJ1-2; D may be TRBD1 (6 bases). The CDR3 contains 15 residues. Trimming cost V 2 bases and J 4 bases, with 17 bases left between them. In germline, CDR1 is DFQATT, CDR2 SNEGSKA (reference sequence). CDR3 bases: TGCAGTGCTAGACTCAAAGAGGGGGTGGCCTATGGCTACACCTTC. This encodes CSARLKEGVAYGYTF.

This chain connects TRBV28 to TRBJ1-5; perhaps TRBD1 as D (5 bases). Germline V gene data show CDR1 as MDHEN and CDR2 as SYDVKM. This CDR3 is 15 amino acids long. The V and J ends lost 3 bases and 0 bases respectively, with 9 bases between them. The DNA of the CDR3 is TGTGCCAGCAGTTTTCAGGGTTATAGCAATCAGCCCCAGCATTTT. This translates into CASSFQGYSNQPQHF.

In this sample, this clonotype turned up many times. In DNA, the CDR3 is TGTGCCAGCAGCCTAGGGGGGGCGAAGACTGAAGCTTTCTTT. Translation gives CASSLGGAKTEAFF. This chain uses TRBV11-2 with TRBJ1-1, with a possible D match to TRBD1 (6 bases). Germline-derived CDR1 and CDR2 are SGHAT and FQNNGV. The CDR3 extends over 14 amino acids. V dropped 5 bases and J dropped 5 bases, with 15 bases sitting between them. The variable domain in full, with the rest retrieved from reference TRBV11-2 and TRBJ1-1, is EAGVAQSPRYKIIEKRQSVAFWCNPISGHATLYWYQQILGQGPKLLIQFQNNGVVDDSQLPKDRFSAERLKGVDSTLKIQPAKLEDSAVYLCASSLGGAKTEAFFGQGTRLTVV.

This clonotype has only a few counts. The V and J genes are TRBV6-1 and TRBJ2-1, with D maybe TRBD1 (6 bases). Trimming left V 5 bases short and J 7 bases short, with 18 bases between. The CDR3 is 15 residues long. The germline V gene has CDR1 MNHNS and CDR2 SASEGT. The DNA of the CDR3 is TGTGCCAGCAGTTCACAGGGTACGATGAGGAATGAGCAGTTCTTC. Its translation: CASSSQGTMRNEQFF.

V usage is TRBV9 and J usage is TRBJ1-2; 9 positions agree with TRBD1. Germline lookup yields CDR1 SGDLS and CDR2 YYNGEE. CDR3 length: 15 residues. V shed 5 bases, J shed 8 bases, and the junction held 13 bases outside the gene matches. This chain's CDR3 is CASSSWTGDVSGYTF. Written as DNA, the CDR3 is TGTGCCAGCAGTTCGTGGACAGGGGACGTATCCGGCTACACCTTC.

This clonotype was recorded at least ten times. In nucleotides, the CDR3 is TGTGCCAGCAGACACGGGGGGACAAACACAGATACGCAGTATTTT. It codes for CASRHGGTNTDTQYF. This chain joins TRBV12-3 or TRBV12-4 and TRBJ2-3; a possible D gene is TRBD2 (7 bases). The CDR3 is 15 amino acids. V lost 6 bases, J lost 2 bases, and 15 bases lay in between.

This clonotype was observed many times. This chain links TRBV20-1 with TRBJ1-2; D gene ambiguous. Germline CDR1 reads DFQATT; CDR2 reads SNEGSKA (reference sequence). Trimming pared 2 bases from V and 4 bases from J, leaving 8 bases between. The CDR3 spans 12 residues. The CDR3 sequence is CSARISLYGYTF. CDR3 nucleotides: TGCAGTGCTAGAATCTCACTCTATGGCTACACCTTC.

Only a few counts were recorded for this clonotype. This CDR3 reads CSAREPSNREEETQYF. The DNA for the CDR3 is TGCAGTGCTAGAGAGCCAAGCAACAGGGAAGAGGAGACCCAGTACTTC. The V gene is TRBV20-1, the J gene TRBJ2-5, with a tentative D call TRBD1 (6 bases). CDR3 length equals 16 residues. Trimming took off 0 bases at V and 5 bases at J, with 19 bases between the two ends. Germline V gives CDR1 DFQATT, CDR2 SNEGSKA (reference sequence).

V is TRBV6-1 and J is TRBJ1-1; weak D call: TRBD1 (6 bases). This CDR3 has 16 amino acids. Germline loops: CDR1 MNHNS, CDR2 SASEGT. V lost 5 bases, J lost 3 bases, and 19 bases lay in between. CDR3 in amino acids: CASSFIPQGGYTEAFF. CDR3 DNA sequence: TGTGCCAGCAGTTTCATACCACAGGGAGGGTACACTGAAGCTTTCTTT.

This clonotype turned up a few times. The chain uses TRBV15 and TRBJ2-7, with D uncertain. This CDR3 is 14 amino acids long. Trimming pared 0 bases from V and 5 bases from J, leaving 11 bases between. CDR1 and CDR2 from the germline V gene are LNHNV and YYDKDF (reference sequence). Here the CDR3 DNA reads TGTGCCACCAGCAGAGAAAACAGCCCGCACGAGCAGTACTTC. It translates to CATSRENSPHEQYF.

The rearrangement uses TRBV27 and TRBJ1-2; D unclear. With 5 bases removed from V and 5 bases from J, the gap between germline ends came to 18 bases. CDR1 is MNHEY and CDR2 is SMNVEV in the germline V gene (reference sequence). This CDR3 has 15 residues. Here the CDR3 reads CASSTRQGASYGYTF. CDR3 in DNA: TGTGCCAGCAGTACCCGACAAGGAGCGTCGTATGGCTACACCTTC.

The gene calls are TRBV19 and TRBJ1-1; D gene ambiguous. CDR3 length: 15 residues. Germline CDR1 reads LNHDA; CDR2 reads SQIVND (reference sequence). Trimming cost V 8 bases and J 0 bases, with 16 bases left between them. The CDR3 DNA reads as TGTGCCAGTGCTTCTCATGAGGCCATGAACACTGAAGCTTTCTTT. Protein product: CASASHEAMNTEAFF.

This clonotype appeared many times. CDR3 bases: TGTGCCAGCAGCGAGGGGGTAGGTACCTACGAGCAGTACTTC. Its translation: CASSEGVGTYEQYF. The gene calls are TRBV9 and TRBJ2-7, with a weak D call TRBD1 (6 bases). Trimming pared 3 bases from V and 2 bases from J, leaving 12 bases between. The CDR3 has 14 amino acids. CDR1 and CDR2 (germline): SGDLS, YYNGEE.

The table lists this clonotype with many counts. CDR3 bases: TGTGCCAGCACGACCGGAATCTATGGCTACACCTTC. It encodes CASTTGIYGYTF. The chain uses TRBV2 and TRBJ1-2; D ambiguous. V lost 7 bases and J lost 4, with 10 bases in between. Germline CDR1 and CDR2: SNHLY and FYNNEI. This CDR3 comprises 12 residues.

The table lists this clonotype with many counts. V gene TRBV3-1 combines with J gene TRBJ1-1, with D perhaps TRBD1 (5 bases). Germline lookup yields CDR1 LGHDT and CDR2 YNNKEL (reference sequence). The CDR3 is made up of 16 amino acids. V was trimmed by 4 bases and J by 5 bases, leaving 20 bases between them. The CDR3: CASSRASGTGRTEAFF. The CDR3, as DNA: TGTGCCAGCAGCCGGGCTTCGGGTACAGGAAGGACTGAAGCTTTCTTT.

The chain links TRBV6-1 to TRBJ1-6; perhaps TRBD1 as D (5 bases). The ends were cut back, 7 bases at V and 13 bases at J, with 20 bases in the middle. The CDR3 length is 14 residues. Germline CDR1 is MNHNS and CDR2 is SASEGT. CDR3 protein: CASTKAGKGVPLHF. As DNA, the CDR3 is TGTGCCAGCACAAAGGCGGGGAAAGGGGTTCCCCTCCACTTT.

The CDR3 loop reads CASSVSGANEQFF. In DNA, the CDR3 is TGTGCCAGCAGTGTGTCAGGGGCCAATGAGCAGTTCTTC. The genes are TRBV2 and TRBJ2-1; D is perhaps TRBD1 (6 bases). The CDR3 contains 13 residues. V was shortened by 4 bases and J by 6 bases, with 10 bases between the two germline ends. Looked up from germline, CDR1 is SNHLY and CDR2 is FYNNEI.

This clonotype was seen more than once but under ten times. This chain joins TRBV19 and TRBJ1-5; D call uncertain. CDR3 length: 16 amino acids. The germline V gene has CDR1 LNHDA and CDR2 SQIVND (reference sequence). The V end was cut by 7 bases, the J end by 0 bases, with 16 bases between. Here the CDR3 DNA reads TGTGCCAGTACCACAGCGGACGGCCTTAGCAATCAGCCCCAGCATTTT. It codes for CASTTADGLSNQPQHF.

This clonotype was detected ten times or more. V and J are TRBV20-1 and TRBJ2-3, with D perhaps TRBD2 (6 bases). Germline CDR1 is DFQATT and CDR2 is SNEGSKA (reference sequence). The V and J ends lost 6 bases and 6 bases respectively, with 22 bases between them. This CDR3 is 15 amino acids long. CDR3 region: CSALIPRGGSDTQYF. Here the CDR3 DNA reads TGCAGTGCCCTGATCCCGCGGGGTGGCAGTGATACGCAGTATTTT.

The chain has TRBV4-1 and TRBJ1-5, with 7 bases matching TRBD1. V gave up 2 bases and J gave up 6 bases; unmatched junction bases: 10. This CDR3 is 16 amino acids long. Germline V gene lookup returns CDR1 MGHRA and CDR2 YSYEKL. The CDR3 nucleotides are TGCGCCAGCAGCCAATGGCTGACAGGGCGGGGTCAGCCCCAGCATTTT. Translation: CASSQWLTGRGQPQHF.

V gene TRBV12-3 or TRBV12-4 combines with J gene TRBJ1-5; 8 positions match TRBD1. The CDR3 is 19 amino acids. Trimming at V came to 1 base and at J to 0 bases, leaving 11 bases not matched to a gene. The CDR3 sequence: CASSLGGRGLAYSNQPQHF. The CDR3 nucleotides read TGTGCCAGCAGTTTAGGAGGCAGGGGGCTTGCTTATAGCAATCAGCCCCAGCATTTT.

J is TRBJ2-3 and V is TRBV5-4; TRBD2 matches 11 bases. CDR1 SGHNT and CDR2 YYREEE come from the germline V gene (reference sequence). The V gene end was trimmed by 4 bases and the J gene end by 4 bases; junction bases not matched to a gene: 8. The CDR3 consists of 16 residues. CDR3 bases: TGTGCCAGCAGCCCCACTCTAGCGGGGGGCGCAGATACGCAGTATTTT. It specifies CASSPTLAGGADTQYF.

This clonotype has at least ten counts. The V gene is TRBV5-1, the J gene TRBJ1-6; D ambiguous. Germline assignment: CDR1 SGHRS and CDR2 YFSETQ. The CDR3 consists of 13 residues. Trimming cost V 2 bases and J 7 bases, with 7 bases left between them. The CDR3: CASSFTANSPLHF. The CDR3 DNA reads TGCGCCAGCAGCTTTACAGCAAATTCACCCCTCCACTTT.

This clonotype was counted ten times or more. The V and J genes are TRBV6-1 and TRBJ1-1, with a possible D match to TRBD1 (5 bases). Germline V gene sequence: CDR1 MNHNS, CDR2 SASEGT. This CDR3 has 13 residues. The ends were cut back, 7 bases at V and 4 bases at J, with 13 bases in the middle. CDR3 in DNA: TGTGCCAGCACCGCCCGGGGGTCCACTGAAGCTTTCTTT. As protein: CASTARGSTEAFF.